A selection of T cell receptor beta chains follows, all from one sample in a study of T cells in Graves' hyperthyroidism and ophthalmopathy. TCRdb re-called the multiplex PCR reads through MiXCR, storing one row per CDR3 protein. The sample records 550,000 to 700,000 distinct CDR3 sequences, roughly 50% being singletons. Sequencing input: peripheral blood or thyroid tissue (not recorded which). These receptors all come from an adult woman with Graves' disease, either hyperthyroidism or ophthalmopathy (not recorded which). CDR3s include the opening cysteine and the closing phenylalanine or tryptophan.

J gene	V gene	CDR3 protein
TRBJ1-5	TRBV18	CASSPHRDQPQHF
TRBJ2-6	TRBV5-1	CASSLVSPSGANVLTF
TRBJ2-7	TRBV5-5	CASSLTDREYEQYF
TRBJ1-6	TRBV7-2	CASSTRTGGNSPLHF
TRBJ1-4	TRBV5-1	CASSLRDRGSEKLFF
TRBJ2-7	TRBV7-2	CASSSLQGFPQYF
TRBJ2-7	TRBV7-9	CASSPSDLTVYEQYF
TRBJ1-2	TRBV28	CASSSGLREKNYGYTF
TRBJ2-7	TRBV9	CASSVGDRGRGEQYF
TRBJ1-1	TRBV7-9	CASSWAGGARVDEAFF
TRBJ2-5	TRBV7-8	CASSYSEYQETQYF
TRBJ1-6	TRBV20-1	CSVSGGDPSPLHF
TRBJ1-1	TRBV27	CASSETGKTNTEAFF
TRBJ1-1	TRBV13	CASRIDRIEAFF
TRBJ2-5	TRBV5-1	CASSLGLAGVAETQYF
TRBJ2-7	TRBV10-1	CASSQDRRGTGASYEQYF
TRBJ1-5	TRBV7-8	CASSQTGINQPQHF
TRBJ2-7	TRBV20-1	CSARAIAVSYEQYF
TRBJ2-3	TRBV7-2	CASSLRLAGSTDTQYF
TRBJ2-5	TRBV7-9	CASPSGGPPLQETQYF
TRBJ1-5	TRBV7-2	CASSPERLKETQHF
TRBJ1-6	TRBV7-2	CASSFGSQANSPLHF
TRBJ2-5	TRBV11-3	CASSLGGGATQYF
TRBJ2-3	TRBV2	CASLRAADTQYF
TRBJ2-7	TRBV5-5	CASSYGTGMIEQYF
TRBJ2-5	TRBV11-2	CASSPGGSGRETQYF
TRBJ2-7	TRBV20-1	CSARGLSDYEQYF
TRBJ1-1	TRBV28	CASSLPTHGHFF
TRBJ1-3	TRBV20-1	CSARDPRGSGNTIYF
TRBJ1-2	TRBV3-1	CASSRRDTYGYTF
TRBJ2-7	TRBV12-3/TRBV12-4	CASSIEPGQGIF
TRBJ1-2	TRBV5-5	CASTPGRAYGYTF
TRBJ1-2	TRBV28	CASSLSGRSGYTF
TRBJ1-5	TRBV6-5	CAISPVRGGNQPQHF
TRBJ1-2	TRBV2	CASSRGPVYGYTF
TRBJ2-5	TRBV15	CASSYLAGSGETQYF
TRBJ1-4	TRBV5-1	CASSALWTGNNEKLFF
TRBJ2-7	TRBV11-2	CASSSRTGDDEQYF
TRBJ1-1	TRBV4-1	CASSQVEGGFTEAFF
TRBJ2-7	TRBV5-1	CASSLGQGRSYEQYF
TRBJ2-7	TRBV2	CASRKDAYEQYF